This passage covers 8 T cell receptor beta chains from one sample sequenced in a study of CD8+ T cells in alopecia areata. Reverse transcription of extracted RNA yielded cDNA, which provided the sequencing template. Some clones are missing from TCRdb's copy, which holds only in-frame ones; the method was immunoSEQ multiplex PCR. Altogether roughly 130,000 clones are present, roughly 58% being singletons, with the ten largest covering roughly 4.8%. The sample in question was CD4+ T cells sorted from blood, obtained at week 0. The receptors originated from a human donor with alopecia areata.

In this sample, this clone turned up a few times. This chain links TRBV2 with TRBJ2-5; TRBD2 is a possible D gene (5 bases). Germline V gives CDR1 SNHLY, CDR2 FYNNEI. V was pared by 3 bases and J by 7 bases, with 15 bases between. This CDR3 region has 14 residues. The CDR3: CASSDMIAGVTQYF. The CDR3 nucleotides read TGTGCCAGCAGTGATATGATTGCGGGCGTGACCCAGTACTTC.

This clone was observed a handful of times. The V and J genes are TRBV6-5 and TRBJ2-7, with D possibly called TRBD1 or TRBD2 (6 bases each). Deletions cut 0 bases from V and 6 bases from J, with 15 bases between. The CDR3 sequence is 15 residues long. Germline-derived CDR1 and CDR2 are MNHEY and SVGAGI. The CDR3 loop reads CASSYSRLGGGEQYF. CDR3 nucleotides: TGTGCCAGCAGTTACTCGAGGCTCGGGGGCGGCGAGCAGTACTTC.

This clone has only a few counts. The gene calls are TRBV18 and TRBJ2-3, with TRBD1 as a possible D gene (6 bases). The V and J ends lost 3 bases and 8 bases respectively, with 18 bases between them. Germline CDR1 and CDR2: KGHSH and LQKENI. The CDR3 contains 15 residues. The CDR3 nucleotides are TGTGCCAGCTCACCCCTACAGGGTTCAAGCGGTACGCAGTATTTT. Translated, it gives CASSPLQGSSGTQYF.

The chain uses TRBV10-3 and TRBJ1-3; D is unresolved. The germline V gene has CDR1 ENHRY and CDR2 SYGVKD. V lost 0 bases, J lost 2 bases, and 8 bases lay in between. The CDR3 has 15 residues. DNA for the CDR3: TGTGCCATCAGTGAGTCATTCCGGACTGGAAACACCATATATTTT. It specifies CAISESFRTGNTIYF.

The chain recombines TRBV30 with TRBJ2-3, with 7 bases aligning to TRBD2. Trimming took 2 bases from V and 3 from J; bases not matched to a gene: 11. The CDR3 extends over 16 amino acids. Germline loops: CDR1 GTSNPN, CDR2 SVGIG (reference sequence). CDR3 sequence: CAWSIIAGLGTDTQYF. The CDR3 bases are TGTGCCTGGAGTATCATAGCGGGCCTGGGTACAGATACGCAGTATTTT.

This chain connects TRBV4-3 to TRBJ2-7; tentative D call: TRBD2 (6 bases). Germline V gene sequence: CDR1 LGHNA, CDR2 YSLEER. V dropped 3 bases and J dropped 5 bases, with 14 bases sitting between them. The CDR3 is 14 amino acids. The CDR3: CASSHAGPGDEQYF. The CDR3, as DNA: TGCGCCAGCAGCCACGCGGGACCAGGAGACGAGCAGTACTTC.

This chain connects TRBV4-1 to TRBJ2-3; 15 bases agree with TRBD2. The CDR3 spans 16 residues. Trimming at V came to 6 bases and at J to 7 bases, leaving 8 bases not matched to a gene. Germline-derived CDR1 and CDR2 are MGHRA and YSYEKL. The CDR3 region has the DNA TGCGCCAGCAGTGCTACCGGGACTAGCGGGGGGCATACGCAGTATTTT. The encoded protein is CASSATGTSGGHTQYF.

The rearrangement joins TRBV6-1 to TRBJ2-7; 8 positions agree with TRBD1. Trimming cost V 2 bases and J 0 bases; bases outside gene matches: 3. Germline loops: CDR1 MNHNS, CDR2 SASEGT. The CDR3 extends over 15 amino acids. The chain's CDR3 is CASSERTGNSYEQYF. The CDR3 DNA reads TGTGCCAGCAGTGAAAGGACAGGGAACTCCTACGAGCAGTACTTC.